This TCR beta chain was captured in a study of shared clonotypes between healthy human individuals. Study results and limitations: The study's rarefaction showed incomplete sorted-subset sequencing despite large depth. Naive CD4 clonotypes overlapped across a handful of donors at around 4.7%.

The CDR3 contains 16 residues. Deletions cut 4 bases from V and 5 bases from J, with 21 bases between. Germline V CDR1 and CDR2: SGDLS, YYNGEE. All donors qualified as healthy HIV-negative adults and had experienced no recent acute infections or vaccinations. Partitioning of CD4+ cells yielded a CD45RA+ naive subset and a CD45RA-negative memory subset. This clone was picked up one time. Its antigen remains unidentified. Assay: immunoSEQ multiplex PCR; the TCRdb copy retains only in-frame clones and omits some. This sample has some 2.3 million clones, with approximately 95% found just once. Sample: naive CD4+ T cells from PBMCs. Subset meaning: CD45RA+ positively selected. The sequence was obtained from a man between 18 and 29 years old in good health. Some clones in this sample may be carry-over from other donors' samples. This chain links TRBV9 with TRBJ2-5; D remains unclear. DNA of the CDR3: TGTGCCAGCAGCTTACCCGGTGGTGGCTCGAAGGAGACCCAGTACTTC. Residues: CASSLPGGGSKETQYF. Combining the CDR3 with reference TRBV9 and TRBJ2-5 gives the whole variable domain DSGVTQTPKHLITATGQRVTLRCSPRSGDLSVYWYQQSLDQGLQFLIQYYNGEERAKGNILERFSAQQFPDLHSELNLSSLELGDSALYFCASSLPGGGSKETQYFGPGTRLLVL.